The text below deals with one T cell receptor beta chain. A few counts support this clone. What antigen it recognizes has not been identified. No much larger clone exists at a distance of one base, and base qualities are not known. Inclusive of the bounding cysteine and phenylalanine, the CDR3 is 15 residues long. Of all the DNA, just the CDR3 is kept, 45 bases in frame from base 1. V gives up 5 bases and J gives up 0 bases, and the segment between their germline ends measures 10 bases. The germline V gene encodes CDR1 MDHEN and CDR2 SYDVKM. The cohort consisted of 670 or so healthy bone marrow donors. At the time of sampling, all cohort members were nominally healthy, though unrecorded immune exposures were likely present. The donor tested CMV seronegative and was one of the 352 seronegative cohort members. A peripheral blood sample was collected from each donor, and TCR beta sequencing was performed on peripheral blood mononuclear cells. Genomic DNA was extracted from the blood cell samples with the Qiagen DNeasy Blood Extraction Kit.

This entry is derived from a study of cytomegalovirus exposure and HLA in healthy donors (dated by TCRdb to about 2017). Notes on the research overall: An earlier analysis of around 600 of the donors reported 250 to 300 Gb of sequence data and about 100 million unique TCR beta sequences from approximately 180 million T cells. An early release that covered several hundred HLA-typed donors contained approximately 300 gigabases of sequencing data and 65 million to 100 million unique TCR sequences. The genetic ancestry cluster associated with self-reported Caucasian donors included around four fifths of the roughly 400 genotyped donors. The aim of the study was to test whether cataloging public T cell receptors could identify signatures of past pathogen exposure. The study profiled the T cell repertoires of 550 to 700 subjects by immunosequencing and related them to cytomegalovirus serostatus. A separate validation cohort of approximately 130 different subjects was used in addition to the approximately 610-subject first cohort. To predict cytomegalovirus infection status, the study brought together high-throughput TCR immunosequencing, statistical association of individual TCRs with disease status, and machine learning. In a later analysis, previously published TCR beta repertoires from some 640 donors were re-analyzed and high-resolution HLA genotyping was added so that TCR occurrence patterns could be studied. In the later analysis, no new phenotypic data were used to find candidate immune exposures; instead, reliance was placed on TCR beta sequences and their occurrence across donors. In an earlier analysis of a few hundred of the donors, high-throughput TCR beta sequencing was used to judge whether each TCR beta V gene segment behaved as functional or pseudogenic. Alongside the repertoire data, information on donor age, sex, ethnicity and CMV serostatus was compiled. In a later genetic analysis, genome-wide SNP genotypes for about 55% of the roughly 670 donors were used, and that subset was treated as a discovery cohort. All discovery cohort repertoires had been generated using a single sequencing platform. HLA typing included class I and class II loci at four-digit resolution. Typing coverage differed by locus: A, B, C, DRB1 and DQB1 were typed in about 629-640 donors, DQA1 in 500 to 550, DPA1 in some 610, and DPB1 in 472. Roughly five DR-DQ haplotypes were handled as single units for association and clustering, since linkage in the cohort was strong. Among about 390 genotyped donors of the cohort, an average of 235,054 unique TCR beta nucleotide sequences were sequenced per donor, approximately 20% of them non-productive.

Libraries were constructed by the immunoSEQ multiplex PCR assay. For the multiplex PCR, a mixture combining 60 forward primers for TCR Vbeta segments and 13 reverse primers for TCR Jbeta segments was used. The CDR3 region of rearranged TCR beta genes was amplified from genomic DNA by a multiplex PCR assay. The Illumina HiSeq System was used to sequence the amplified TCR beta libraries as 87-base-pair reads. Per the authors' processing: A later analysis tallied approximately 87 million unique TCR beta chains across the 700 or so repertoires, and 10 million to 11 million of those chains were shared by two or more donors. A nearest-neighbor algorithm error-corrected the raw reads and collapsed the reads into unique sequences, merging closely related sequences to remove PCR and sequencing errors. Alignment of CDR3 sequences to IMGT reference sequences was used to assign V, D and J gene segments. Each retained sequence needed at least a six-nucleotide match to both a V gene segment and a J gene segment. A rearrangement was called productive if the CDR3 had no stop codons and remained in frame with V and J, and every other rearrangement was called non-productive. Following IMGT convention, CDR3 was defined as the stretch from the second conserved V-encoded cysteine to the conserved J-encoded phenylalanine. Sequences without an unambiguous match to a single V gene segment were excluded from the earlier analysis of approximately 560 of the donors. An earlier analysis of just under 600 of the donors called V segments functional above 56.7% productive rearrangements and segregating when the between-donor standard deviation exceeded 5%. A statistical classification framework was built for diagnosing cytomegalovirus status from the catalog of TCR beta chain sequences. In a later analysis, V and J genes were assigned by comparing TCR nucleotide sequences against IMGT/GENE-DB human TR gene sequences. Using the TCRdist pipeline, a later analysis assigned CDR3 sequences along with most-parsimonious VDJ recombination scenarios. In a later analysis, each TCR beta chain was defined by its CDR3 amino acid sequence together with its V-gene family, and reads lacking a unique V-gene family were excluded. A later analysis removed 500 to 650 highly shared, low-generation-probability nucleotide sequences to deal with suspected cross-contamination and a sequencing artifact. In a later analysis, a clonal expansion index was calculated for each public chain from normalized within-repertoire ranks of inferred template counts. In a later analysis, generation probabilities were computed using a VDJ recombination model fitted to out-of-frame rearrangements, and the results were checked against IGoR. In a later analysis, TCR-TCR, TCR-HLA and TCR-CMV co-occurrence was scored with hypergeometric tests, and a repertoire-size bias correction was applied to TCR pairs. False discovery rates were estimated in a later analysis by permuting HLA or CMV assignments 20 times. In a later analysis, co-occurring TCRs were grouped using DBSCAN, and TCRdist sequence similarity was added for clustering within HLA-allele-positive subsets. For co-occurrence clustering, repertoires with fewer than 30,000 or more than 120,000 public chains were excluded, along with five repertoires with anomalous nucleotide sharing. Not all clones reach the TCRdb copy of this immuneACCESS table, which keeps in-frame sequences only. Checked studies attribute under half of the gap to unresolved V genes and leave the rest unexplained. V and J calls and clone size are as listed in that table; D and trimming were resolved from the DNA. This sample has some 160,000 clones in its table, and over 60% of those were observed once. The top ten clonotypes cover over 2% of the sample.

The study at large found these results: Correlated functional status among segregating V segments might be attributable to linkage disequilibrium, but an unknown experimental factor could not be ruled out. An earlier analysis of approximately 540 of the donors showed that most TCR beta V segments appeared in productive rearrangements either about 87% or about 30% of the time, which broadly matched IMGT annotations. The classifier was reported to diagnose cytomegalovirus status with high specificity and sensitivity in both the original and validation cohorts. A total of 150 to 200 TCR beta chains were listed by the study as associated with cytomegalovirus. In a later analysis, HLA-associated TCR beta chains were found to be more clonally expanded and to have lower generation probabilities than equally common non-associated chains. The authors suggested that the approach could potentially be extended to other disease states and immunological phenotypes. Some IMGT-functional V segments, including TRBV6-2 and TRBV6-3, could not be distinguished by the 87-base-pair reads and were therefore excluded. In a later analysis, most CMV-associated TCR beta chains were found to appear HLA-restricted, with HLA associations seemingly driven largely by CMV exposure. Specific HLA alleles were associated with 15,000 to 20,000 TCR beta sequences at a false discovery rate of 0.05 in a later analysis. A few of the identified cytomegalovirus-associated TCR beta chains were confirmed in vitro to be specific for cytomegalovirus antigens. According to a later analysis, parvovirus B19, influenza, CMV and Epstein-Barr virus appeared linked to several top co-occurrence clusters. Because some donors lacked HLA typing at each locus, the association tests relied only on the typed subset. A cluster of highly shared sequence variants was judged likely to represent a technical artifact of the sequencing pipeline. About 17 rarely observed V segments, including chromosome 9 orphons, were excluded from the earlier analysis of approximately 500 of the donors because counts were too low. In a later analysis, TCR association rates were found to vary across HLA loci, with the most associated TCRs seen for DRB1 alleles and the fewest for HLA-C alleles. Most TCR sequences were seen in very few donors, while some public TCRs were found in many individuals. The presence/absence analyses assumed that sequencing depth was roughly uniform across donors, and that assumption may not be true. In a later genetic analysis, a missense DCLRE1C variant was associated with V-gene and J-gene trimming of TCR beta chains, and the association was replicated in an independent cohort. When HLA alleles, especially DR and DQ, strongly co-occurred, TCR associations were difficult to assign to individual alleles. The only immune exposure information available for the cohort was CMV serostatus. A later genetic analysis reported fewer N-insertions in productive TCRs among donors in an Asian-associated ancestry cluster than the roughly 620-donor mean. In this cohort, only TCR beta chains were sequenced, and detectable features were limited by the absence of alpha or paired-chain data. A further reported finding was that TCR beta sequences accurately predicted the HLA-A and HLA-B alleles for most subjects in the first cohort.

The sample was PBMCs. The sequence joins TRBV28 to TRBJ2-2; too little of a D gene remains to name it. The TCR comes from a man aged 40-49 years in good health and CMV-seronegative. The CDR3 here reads CASSLDLTNTGELFF. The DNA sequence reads TGTGCCAGCAGTCTCGACTTAACGAACACCGGGGAGCTGTTTTTT.